Shown below are 15 T cell receptor beta chains from a single sample sequenced in a study of T-cell reconstitution after alpha-beta-depleted transplantation in children. Preparation of the TCRbeta library was carried out with unique molecular identifiers. TCRdb recomputed calls from the PCR reads with MiXCR, one row per CDR3 protein. The top ten clones hold approximately 16% of a sample with roughly 100,000 distinct CDR3 sequences, roughly 7.6% of them seen once. This material consisted of PBMCs, taken before TCRalphabeta/CD19-depleted stem cell transplant. These receptors came from a boy aged 2 to 9 with acute lymphoblastic leukemia, due to receive a stem cell transplant.

This clonotype appeared many times. This rearrangement joins TRBV2 to TRBJ2-5; no definite D call. With 6 bases removed from V and 2 bases from J, the gap between germline ends came to 19 bases. Germline assignment: CDR1 SNHLY and CDR2 FYNNEI. The CDR3 is made up of 16 amino acids. The CDR3 sequence: CASSPLLRRTQETQYF. The CDR3 coding sequence is TGTGCCAGCAGCCCACTACTACGACGGACGCAAGAGACCCAGTACTTC.

This clonotype occurred once. The chain's CDR3 is CATSTRGGAAGGSLDTQYF. As DNA, the CDR3 is TGTGCCACCAGCACCCGAGGGGGCGCAGCGGGGGGTTCTTTAGATACGCAGTATTTT. The chain is built from TRBV15 and TRBJ2-3; TRBD2 matches at 9 bases. The V and J ends lost 4 bases and 5 bases, in that order; junction bases with no gene match: 19. CDR3 length equals 19 residues. Germline V CDR1 and CDR2: LNHNV, YYDKDF (reference sequence).

Notes on this clonotype: The junction shows a germline mismatch at one end, possibly a read error. This chain uses TRBV28 with TRBJ2-3, with D tentatively TRBD1 or TRBD2 (5 bases each). The CDR3 contains 13 residues. Germline V lookup: CDR1 MDHEN, CDR2 SYDVKM. Here the CDR3 reads CSSTRGFTDTQYF. The CDR3 bases are TGTTCCAGCACTAGGGGATTCACAGATACGCAGTATTTT. Complete variable domain (other parts from reference TRBV28 and TRBJ2-3): DVKVTQSSRYLVKRTGEKVFLECVQDMDHENMFWYRQDPGLGLRLIYFSYDVKMKEKGDIPEGYSVSREKKERFSLILESASTNQTSMYLCSSTRGFTDTQYFGPGTRLTVL.

This clonotype was observed a handful of times. The chain recombines TRBV10-3 with TRBJ2-1; TRBD2 aligns across 10 bases. CDR1 and CDR2 (germline): ENHRY, SYGVKD. The V gene end was trimmed by 3 bases and the J gene end by 3 bases; junction bases not matched to a gene: 5. This CDR3 is 16 amino acids long. CDR3 residues: CAISDVSGGDYNEQFF. DNA of the CDR3: TGTGCCATCAGTGACGTCAGCGGGGGGGACTACAATGAGCAGTTCTTC.

This clonotype has only a few counts. The chain employs TRBV29-1 and TRBJ2-2; no clear D. CDR1 and CDR2 (germline): SQVTM, ANQGSEA. V was clipped by 7 bases and J by 7 bases, with 7 bases between them. This CDR3 contains 10 residues. CDR3 region: CSARSGELFF. The CDR3 DNA sequence: TGCAGCGCCCGCAGCGGGGAGCTGTTTTTT.

CDR3 bases: TGTGCCAGCAGTCAAGACCGGGACAGGGGTTTTTATGCGTCGGAACTGTTTTTT. Encoded protein: CASSQDRDRGFYASELFF. The gene calls are TRBV6-1 and TRBJ1-4; 10 nucleotides align to TRBD1. Trimming at V came to 5 bases and at J to 12 bases, leaving 21 bases not matched to a gene. Germline-derived CDR1 and CDR2 are MNHNS and SASEGT. This CDR3 is built from 18 residues.

The chain employs TRBV5-1 and TRBJ2-3; 7 bases map to TRBD2. With 4 bases clipped from V and 4 bases from J, the junction kept 9 bases outside the gene matches. This CDR3 is built from 15 residues. Germline assignment: CDR1 SGHRS and CDR2 YFSETQ. The CDR3 reads CASSGVIAGADTQYF. The CDR3 DNA sequence: TGCGCCAGCAGCGGCGTTATCGCGGGGGCAGATACGCAGTATTTT.

This clonotype was picked up many times. The V and J genes are TRBV12-3 or TRBV12-4 and TRBJ1-1; D perhaps matches TRBD1 (5 bases). The CDR3 sequence is 11 residues long. Deletions cut 5 bases from V and 7 bases from J, with 8 bases between. The CDR3 bases are TGTGCCAGCAGTCCTAGGGGTGAAGCTTTCTTT. It encodes CASSPRGEAFF.

This clonotype was found many times. The chain has TRBV5-5 and TRBJ2-5; the match to TRBD1 covers 11 bases. CDR1 and CDR2 from the germline V gene are SGHKS and YYEKEE (reference sequence). V was pared by 0 bases and J by 5 bases, with 3 bases of the junction left unmatched. CDR3 size: 15 residues. CDR3 protein: CASSLGTGGGETQYF. CDR3 in DNA: TGTGCCAGCAGCTTGGGGACAGGGGGCGGGGAGACCCAGTACTTC. Drawing the rest from reference TRBV5-5 and TRBJ2-5, the complete variable domain is DAGVTQSPTHLIKTRGQQVTLRCSPISGHKSVSWYQQVLGQGPQFIFQYYEKEERGRGNFPDRFSARQFPNYSSELNVNALLLGDSALYLCASSLGTGGGETQYFGPGTRLLVL.

This clonotype appeared many times. J is TRBJ1-3 and V is TRBV7-9; D uncertain. The V end was cut by 1 base, the J end by 4 bases, with 5 bases between. The CDR3 runs to 13 residues. Per germline, CDR1 SEHNR and CDR2 FQNEAQ (reference sequence). CDR3 residues: CASSLEAGNTIYF. The CDR3 DNA reads as TGTGCCAGCAGCTTAGAGGCGGGAAACACCATATATTTT.

This clonotype was observed at least ten times. The chain joins TRBV6-2 or TRBV6-3 to TRBJ2-3, with 11 bases lining up with TRBD1. The CDR3 is 16 amino acids. After removal of 2 bases from V and 4 bases from J, the junction contained 5 bases not matched to a gene. Germline V CDR1 and CDR2: MNHEY, SVGEGT. The DNA for the CDR3 is TGTGCCAGCAGTTACCCGCCGGGACAGGGGGCAGATACGCAGTATTTT. It is translated as CASSYPPGQGADTQYF.

This clonotype was seen more than once but under ten times. The chain employs TRBV29-1 and TRBJ2-2; D not resolved. The CDR3 has 15 residues. Trimming shortened V by 0 bases and J by 1 base, and 9 bases separated the two germline ends. Per the germline V gene, CDR1 is SQVTM and CDR2 is ANQGSEA. The CDR3 bases are TGCAGCGTTGAAGATGCCTCTAAGAACACCGGGGAGCTGTTTTTT. Amino acid sequence: CSVEDASKNTGELFF.

A note on this clonotype: Relative to the germline gene, one junction end is altered; a read error may explain this. J is TRBJ1-2 and V is TRBV15, with TRBD1 as a possible D gene (6 bases). There are 15 residues in the CDR3. The germline CDR1 and CDR2 sequences are LNHNV and YYDKDF (reference sequence). The CDR3 region has the DNA TGTGCTACCAGCAGGGGCGGGGTCTCTAACTATGGCTACACCTTC. It is translated as CATSRGGVSNYGYTF.

The table lists this clonotype with a few counts. The V call is TRBV7-9, the J call TRBJ1-2, with no clear D. The CDR3 length is 11 residues. Germline-derived CDR1 and CDR2 are SEHNR and FQNEAQ (reference sequence). V was cut by 5 bases and J by 4 bases, with 5 bases left in between. The CDR3 DNA sequence: TGTGCCAGCAGCCTAAGCTATGGCTACACCTTC. Its protein product is CASSLSYGYTF.

The chain recombines TRBV27 with TRBJ1-2; maybe TRBD1 (5 bases). The V gene's germline CDR1 is MNHEY and CDR2 SMNVEV (reference sequence). CDR3 length: 14 amino acids. V was clipped by 5 bases and J by 5 bases, with 15 bases between them. CDR3 residues: CASSLKWGGYGYTF. The CDR3 region has the DNA TGTGCCAGCAGTCTAAAATGGGGGGGATATGGCTACACCTTC.